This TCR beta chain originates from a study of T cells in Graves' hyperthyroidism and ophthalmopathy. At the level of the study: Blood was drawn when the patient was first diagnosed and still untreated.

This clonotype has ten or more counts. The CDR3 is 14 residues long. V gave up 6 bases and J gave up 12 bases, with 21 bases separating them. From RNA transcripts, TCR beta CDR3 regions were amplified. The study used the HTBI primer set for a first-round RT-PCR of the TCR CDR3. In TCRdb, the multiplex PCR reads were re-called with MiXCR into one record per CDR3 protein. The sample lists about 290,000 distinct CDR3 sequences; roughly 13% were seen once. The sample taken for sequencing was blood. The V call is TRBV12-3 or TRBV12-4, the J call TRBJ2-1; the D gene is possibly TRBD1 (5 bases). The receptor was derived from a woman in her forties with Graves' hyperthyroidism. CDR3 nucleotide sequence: TGTGCCAGCAGCAACAGACAGTTCACAATTTCGCAGTTCTTC. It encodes CASSNRQFTISQFF.